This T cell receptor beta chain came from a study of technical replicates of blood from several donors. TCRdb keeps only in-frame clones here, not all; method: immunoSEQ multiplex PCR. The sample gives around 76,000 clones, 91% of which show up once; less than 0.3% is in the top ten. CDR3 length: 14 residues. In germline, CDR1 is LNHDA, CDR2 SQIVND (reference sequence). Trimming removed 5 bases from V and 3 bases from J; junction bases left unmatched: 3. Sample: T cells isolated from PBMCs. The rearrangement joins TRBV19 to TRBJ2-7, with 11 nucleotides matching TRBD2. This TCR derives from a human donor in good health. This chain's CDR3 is CASSVTSGGYEQYF. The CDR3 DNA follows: TGTGCCAGTAGTGTCACTAGCGGGGGCTACGAGCAGTACTTC.